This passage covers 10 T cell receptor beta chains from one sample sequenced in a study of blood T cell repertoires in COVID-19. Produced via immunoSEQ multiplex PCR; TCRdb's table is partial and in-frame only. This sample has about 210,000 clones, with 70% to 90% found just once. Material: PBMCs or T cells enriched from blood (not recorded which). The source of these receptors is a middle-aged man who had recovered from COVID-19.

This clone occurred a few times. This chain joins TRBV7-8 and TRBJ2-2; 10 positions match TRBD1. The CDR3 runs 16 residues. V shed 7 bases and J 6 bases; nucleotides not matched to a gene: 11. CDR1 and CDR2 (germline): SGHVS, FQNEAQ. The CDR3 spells CASKGRGGTGAGELFF. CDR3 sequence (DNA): TGTGCCAGCAAGGGAAGAGGCGGGACAGGGGCCGGGGAGCTGTTTTTT. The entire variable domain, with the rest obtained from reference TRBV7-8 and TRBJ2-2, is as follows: GAGVSQSPRYKVAKRGQDVALRCDPISGHVSLFWYQQALGQGPEFLTYFQNEAQLDKSGLPSDRFFAERPEGSVSTLKIQRTQQEDSAVYLCASKGRGGTGAGELFFGEGSRLTVL.

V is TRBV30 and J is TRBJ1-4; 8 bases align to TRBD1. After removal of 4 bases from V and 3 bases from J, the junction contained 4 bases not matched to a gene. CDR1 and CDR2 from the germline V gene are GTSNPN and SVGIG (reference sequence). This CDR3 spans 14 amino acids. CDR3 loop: CAWNPGQANEKLFF. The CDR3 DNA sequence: TGTGCCTGGAATCCGGGACAGGCTAATGAAAAACTGTTTTTT.

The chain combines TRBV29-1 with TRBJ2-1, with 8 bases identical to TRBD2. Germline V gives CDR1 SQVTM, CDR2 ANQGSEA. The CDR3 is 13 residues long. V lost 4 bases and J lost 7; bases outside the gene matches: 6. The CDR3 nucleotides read TGCAGCGTTGGCGCGGGGGGCGTAAATGAGCAGTTCTTC. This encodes CSVGAGGVNEQFF.

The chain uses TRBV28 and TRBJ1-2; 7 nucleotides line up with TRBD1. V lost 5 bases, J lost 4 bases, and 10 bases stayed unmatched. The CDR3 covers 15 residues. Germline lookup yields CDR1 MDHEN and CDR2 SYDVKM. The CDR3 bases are TGTGCCAGCAGTAGACTACAGGGGTTTGGCTATGGCTACACCTTC. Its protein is CASSRLQGFGYGYTF.

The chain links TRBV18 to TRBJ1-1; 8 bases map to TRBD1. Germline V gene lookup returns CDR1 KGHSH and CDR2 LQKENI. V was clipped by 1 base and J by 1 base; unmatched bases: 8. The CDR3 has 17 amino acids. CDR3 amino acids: CASSPLGTGQSNTEAFF. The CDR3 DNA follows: TGTGCCAGCTCACCACTTGGGACAGGCCAATCGAACACTGAAGCTTTCTTT.

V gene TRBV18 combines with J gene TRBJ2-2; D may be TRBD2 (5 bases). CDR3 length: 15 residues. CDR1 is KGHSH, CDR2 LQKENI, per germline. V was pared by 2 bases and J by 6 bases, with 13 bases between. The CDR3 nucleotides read TGTGCCAGCTCACCAGGACTGACTGTCGCCGGGGAGCTGTTTTTT. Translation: CASSPGLTVAGELFF.

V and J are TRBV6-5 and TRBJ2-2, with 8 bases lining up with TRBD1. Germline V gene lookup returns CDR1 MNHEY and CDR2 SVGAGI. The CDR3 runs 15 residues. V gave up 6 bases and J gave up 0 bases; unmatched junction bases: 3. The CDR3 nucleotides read TGTGCCAGCAGCAGGGACAGGACGAACACCGGGGAGCTGTTTTTT. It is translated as CASSRDRTNTGELFF.

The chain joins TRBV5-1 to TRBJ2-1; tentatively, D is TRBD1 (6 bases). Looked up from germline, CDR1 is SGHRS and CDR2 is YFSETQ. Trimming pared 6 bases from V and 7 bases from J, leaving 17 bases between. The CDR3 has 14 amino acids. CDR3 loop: CASTPRADRNEQFF. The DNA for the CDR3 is TGCGCCAGCACCCCCAGGGCCGACAGGAATGAGCAGTTCTTC.

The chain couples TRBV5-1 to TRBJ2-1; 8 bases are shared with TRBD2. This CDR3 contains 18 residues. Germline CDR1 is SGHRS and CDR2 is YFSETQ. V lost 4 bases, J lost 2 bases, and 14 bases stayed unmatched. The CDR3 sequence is CASSLGWGAGVTYNEQFF. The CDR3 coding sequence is TGCGCCAGCAGCCTGGGCTGGGGAGCGGGAGTAACCTACAATGAGCAGTTCTTC.

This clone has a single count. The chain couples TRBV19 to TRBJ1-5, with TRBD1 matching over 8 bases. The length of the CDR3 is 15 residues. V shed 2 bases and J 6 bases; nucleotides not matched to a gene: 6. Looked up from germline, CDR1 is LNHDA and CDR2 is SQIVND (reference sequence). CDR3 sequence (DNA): TGTGCCAGTAGTATAAGTGGACAGGGACGTCAGCCCCAGCATTTT. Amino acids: CASSISGQGRQPQHF.